Shown below are 14 T cell receptor beta chains from a single sample sequenced in a study of response to subunit inactivated influenza vaccine. MiXCR, run by TCRdb on the RT-PCR reads, gives a single entry per CDR3 protein. The data show around 570,000 distinct CDR3 sequences, 11% seen once. These same records also appear under a second study, on T cells expressing NK-cell markers. As reported in that work: Scientists made TCR beta cDNA using 5'RACE template switching with UMIs.

The sample was PBMCs from blood, taken on the day of vaccination. The receptors here all came from a man aged 45-65 years who received an inactivated influenza vaccine.

The chain couples TRBV3-1 to TRBJ2-1; D remains unclear. The germline V gene has CDR1 LGHDT and CDR2 YNNKEL (reference sequence). The CDR3 consists of 13 residues. The V and J ends lost 4 bases and 12 bases respectively, with 16 bases between them. The CDR3 DNA is TGTGCCAGCAGCCTTTACCCCGGCGATGTGCAGTTCTTC. Its protein product is CASSLYPGDVQFF.

The chain links TRBV15 to TRBJ2-7; TRBD1 might be the D (6 bases). The CDR3 loop spans 15 amino acids. Trimming left V 4 bases short and J 6 bases short, with 19 bases between. Germline assignment: CDR1 LNHNV and CDR2 YYDKDF (reference sequence). The DNA for the CDR3 is TGTGCCACCAGCAAAGTTAGAGGACAGTTTGGCGAGCAGTACTTC. Translation gives CATSKVRGQFGEQYF.

This clonotype was detected a few times. J is TRBJ2-2 and V is TRBV6-1, with 12 bases that match TRBD2. Germline V lookup: CDR1 MNHNS, CDR2 SASEGT. V shed 7 bases and J 1 base; nucleotides not matched to a gene: 10. This CDR3 contains 18 residues. CDR3 coding DNA: TGTGCCAGCAAGGCCCGACTAGCGGGAGTGGGGAACACCGGGGAGCTGTTTTTT. Translated: CASKARLAGVGNTGELFF.

This clonotype was seen more than once but under ten times. The rearrangement links TRBV7-8 to TRBJ2-7, with D uncertain. This CDR3 has 14 residues. V shed 2 bases and J shed 0 bases, with 8 bases lying between them. Germline CDR1 SGHVS, CDR2 FQNEAQ. CDR3 sequence (DNA): TGTGCCAGCAGCTTAACCAGGATCTCCTACGAGCAGTACTTC. Translated: CASSLTRISYEQYF. Full variable domain (missing parts from reference TRBV7-8 and TRBJ2-7): GAGVSQSPRYKVAKRGQDVALRCDPISGHVSLFWYQQALGQGPEFLTYFQNEAQLDKSGLPSDRFFAERPEGSVSTLKIQRTQQEDSAVYLCASSLTRISYEQYFGPGTRLTVT.

The chain carries TRBV7-2 and TRBJ2-2, with TRBD1 identical over 9 bases. V trimming: 8 bases; J trimming: 7 bases; junction bases outside the gene matches: 5. This CDR3 region has 13 residues. The germline V gene has CDR1 SGHTA and CDR2 FQGNSA. CDR3: CASQQGAGGELFF. For the CDR3, the DNA is TGTGCCAGCCAACAGGGGGCCGGCGGGGAGCTGTTTTTT. The variable domain in full, with the rest retrieved from reference TRBV7-2 and TRBJ2-2, is GAGVSQSPSNKVTEKGKDVELRCDPISGHTALYWYRQSLGQGLEFLIYFQGNSAPDKSGLPSDRFSAERTGGSVSTLTIQRTQQEDSAVYLCASQQGAGGELFFGEGSRLTVL.

CDR3 loop: CASRAQPDTQYF. CDR3 nucleotides: TGTGCCAGCAGGGCTCAGCCAGATACGCAGTATTTT. The chain links TRBV28 to TRBJ2-3; D is unresolved. Deletions cut 6 bases from V and 4 bases from J, with 8 bases between. CDR1 is MDHEN, CDR2 SYDVKM, per germline. The CDR3 runs 12 residues.

This CDR3 is CASPGDTYNEQFF. The DNA for the CDR3 is TGTGCCTCCCCGGGGGACACTTACAATGAGCAGTTCTTC. V usage is TRBV30 and J usage is TRBJ2-1, with D perhaps being TRBD1 or TRBD2 (6 bases each). V was clipped by 7 bases and J by 4 bases, with 14 bases between them. Germline V gives CDR1 GTSNPN, CDR2 SVGIG (reference sequence). This CDR3 comprises 13 residues. The whole variable domain, remainder taken from reference TRBV30 and TRBJ2-1, is SQTIHQWPATLVQPVGSPLSLECTVEGTSNPNLYWYRQAAGRGLQLLFYSVGIGQISSEVPQNLSASRPQDRQFILSSKKLLLSDSGFYLCASPGDTYNEQFFGPGTRLTVL.

The chain uses TRBV5-6 and TRBJ2-3; D might be TRBD2 (5 bases). The CDR3 loop spans 14 amino acids. V shed 0 bases and J shed 5 bases, with 10 bases lying between them. Germline assignment: CDR1 SGHDT and CDR2 YYEEEE. CDR3 nucleotide sequence: TGTGCCAGCAGCTTGGTCACTAGAGGAGATACGCAGTATTTT. Its translation: CASSLVTRGDTQYF.

This clonotype was seen only a few times. The CDR3 loop is CASSQGISGSSADTQYF. CDR3 in DNA: TGCGCCAGCAGCCAGGGAATTAGCGGGAGCTCCGCAGATACGCAGTATTTT. This chain connects TRBV4-3 to TRBJ2-3, with 9 positions matching TRBD2. Germline V gene data show CDR1 as LGHNA and CDR2 as YSLEER. Trimming removed 3 bases from V and 4 bases from J; junction bases left unmatched: 11. This CDR3 spans 17 amino acids.

This clonotype was seen repeatedly, ten times or more. V is TRBV12-3 or TRBV12-4 and J is TRBJ2-2, with 7 bases fitting TRBD1. The CDR3 runs to 16 residues. V dropped 1 base and J dropped 4; count of bases not matched to a gene: 6. The CDR3 DNA is TGTGCCAGCAGTTTAGGACAGGGCGTCGGCACCGGGGAGCTGTTTTTT. Translating it yields CASSLGQGVGTGELFF.

The rearrangement links TRBV11-2 to TRBJ2-3; unclear D gene. Germline lookup yields CDR1 SGHAT and CDR2 FQNNGV. The CDR3 is 15 amino acids. V was clipped by 0 bases and J by 5 bases, with 12 bases between them. The CDR3 DNA reads as TGTGCCAGCAGCTTAGAGGTGACAAACCTAGATACGCAGTATTTT. Translated: CASSLEVTNLDTQYF.

This chain connects TRBV10-3 to TRBJ2-1, with a weak D call TRBD2 (7 bases). Germline CDR1 is ENHRY and CDR2 is SYGVKD. The CDR3 length is 16 residues. Between the trimmed V and J ends, which lost 7 bases and 7 bases, there was a span of 23 bases. CDR3 nucleotide sequence: TGTGCCATCATGGGGGCAGGCGGGAGCCTACGAAATGAGCAGTTCTTC. Protein sequence: CAIMGAGGSLRNEQFF.

The V gene is TRBV20-1, the J gene TRBJ1-1; no firm D call. Deletions cut 5 bases from V and 3 bases from J, with 10 bases between. CDR1 and CDR2 (germline): DFQATT, SNEGSKA (reference sequence). The CDR3 is 12 residues long. CDR3 amino acids: CSAPSSYTEAFF. The CDR3 coding sequence is TGCAGTGCTCCCTCCAGTTACACTGAAGCTTTCTTT.

This sequence joins TRBV6-5 and TRBJ2-1; TRBD2 is a possible D gene (6 bases). Between the trimmed V and J ends, which lost 4 bases and 4 bases, there was a span of 14 bases. CDR3 length: 15 residues. Germline lookup yields CDR1 MNHEY and CDR2 SVGAGI. The CDR3 protein is CASSSTSPLYNEQFF. The CDR3 coding sequence is TGTGCCAGCAGTTCAACTAGCCCCCTTTACAATGAGCAGTTCTTC.